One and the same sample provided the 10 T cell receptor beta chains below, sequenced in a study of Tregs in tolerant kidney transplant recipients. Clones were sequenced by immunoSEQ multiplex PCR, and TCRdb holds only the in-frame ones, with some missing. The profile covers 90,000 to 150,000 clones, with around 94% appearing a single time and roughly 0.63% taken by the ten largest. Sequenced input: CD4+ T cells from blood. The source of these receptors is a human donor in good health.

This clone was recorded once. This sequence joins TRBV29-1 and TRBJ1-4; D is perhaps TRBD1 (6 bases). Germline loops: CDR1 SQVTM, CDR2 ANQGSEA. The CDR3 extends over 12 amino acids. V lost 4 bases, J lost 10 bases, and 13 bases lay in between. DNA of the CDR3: TGCAGCGTTGTGCAGGGGCCTGGAAAACTGTTTTTT. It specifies CSVVQGPGKLFF.

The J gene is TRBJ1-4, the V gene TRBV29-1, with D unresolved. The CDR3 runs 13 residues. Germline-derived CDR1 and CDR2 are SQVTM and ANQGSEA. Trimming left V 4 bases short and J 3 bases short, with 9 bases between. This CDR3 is CSVGKQPNEKLFF. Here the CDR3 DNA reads TGCAGCGTTGGTAAACAGCCTAATGAAAAACTGTTTTTT.

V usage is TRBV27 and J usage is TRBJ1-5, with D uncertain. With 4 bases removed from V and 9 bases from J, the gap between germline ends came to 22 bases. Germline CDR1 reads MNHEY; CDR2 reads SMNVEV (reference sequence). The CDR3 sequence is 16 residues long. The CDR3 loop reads CASSSEIPWAGWPQHF. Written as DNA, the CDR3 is TGTGCCAGCAGTTCCGAAATCCCATGGGCAGGATGGCCCCAGCATTTT.

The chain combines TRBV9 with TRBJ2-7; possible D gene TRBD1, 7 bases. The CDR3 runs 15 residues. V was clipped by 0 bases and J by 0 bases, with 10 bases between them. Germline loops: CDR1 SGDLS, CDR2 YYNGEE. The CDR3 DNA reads TGTGCCAGCAGCGTAGACAGGGGAGGCTCCTACGAGCAGTACTTC. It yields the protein CASSVDRGGSYEQYF. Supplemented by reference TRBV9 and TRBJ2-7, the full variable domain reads DSGVTQTPKHLITATGQRVTLRCSPRSGDLSVYWYQQSLDQGLQFLIQYYNGEERAKGNILERFSAQQFPDLHSELNLSSLELGDSALYFCASSVDRGGSYEQYFGPGTRLTVT.

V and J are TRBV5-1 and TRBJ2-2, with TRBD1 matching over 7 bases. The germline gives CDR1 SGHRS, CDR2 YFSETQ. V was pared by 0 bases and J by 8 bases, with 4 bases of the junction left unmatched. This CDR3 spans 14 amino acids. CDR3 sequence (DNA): TGCGCCAGCAGCTTGGACAGGGGAGTGGGGGAGCTGTTTTTT. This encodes CASSLDRGVGELFF. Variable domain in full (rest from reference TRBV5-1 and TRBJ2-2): KAGVTQTPRYLIKTRGQQVTLSCSPISGHRSVSWYQQTPGQGLQFLFEYFSETQRNKGNFPGRFSGRQFSNSRSEMNVSTLELGDSALYLCASSLDRGVGELFFGEGSRLTVL.

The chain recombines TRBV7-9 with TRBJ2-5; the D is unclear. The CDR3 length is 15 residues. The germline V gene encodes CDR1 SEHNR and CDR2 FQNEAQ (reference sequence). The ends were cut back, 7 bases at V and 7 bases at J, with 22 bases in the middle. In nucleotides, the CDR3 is TGTGCCAGCATCTACTTTCCAGGCCGGAAGGGGACCCAGTACTTC. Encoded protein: CASIYFPGRKGTQYF.

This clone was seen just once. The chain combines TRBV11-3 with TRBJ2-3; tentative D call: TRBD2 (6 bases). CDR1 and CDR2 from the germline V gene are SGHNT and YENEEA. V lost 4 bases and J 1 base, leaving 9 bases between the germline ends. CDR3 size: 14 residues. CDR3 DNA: TGTGCCAGCAGCTGGGGGGTGGGCACAGATACGCAGTATTTT. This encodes CASSWGVGTDTQYF.

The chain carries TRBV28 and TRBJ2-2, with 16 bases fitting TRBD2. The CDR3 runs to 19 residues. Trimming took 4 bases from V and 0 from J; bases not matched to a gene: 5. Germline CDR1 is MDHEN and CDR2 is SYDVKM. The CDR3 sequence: CASSSPGLAGGTNTGELFF. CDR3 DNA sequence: TGTGCCAGCAGTTCCCCGGGACTAGCGGGGGGGACGAACACCGGGGAGCTGTTTTTT.

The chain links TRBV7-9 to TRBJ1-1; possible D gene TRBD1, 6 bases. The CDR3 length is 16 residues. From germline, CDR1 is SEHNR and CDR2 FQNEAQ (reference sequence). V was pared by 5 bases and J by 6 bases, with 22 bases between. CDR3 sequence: CASSPRRTVLNPEAFF. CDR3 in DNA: TGTGCCAGCAGCCCCAGGCGGACAGTGCTTAACCCTGAAGCTTTCTTT.

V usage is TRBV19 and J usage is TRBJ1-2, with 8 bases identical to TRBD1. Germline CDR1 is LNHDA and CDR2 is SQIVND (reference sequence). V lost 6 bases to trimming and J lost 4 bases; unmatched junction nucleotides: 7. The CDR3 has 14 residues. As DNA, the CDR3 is TGTGCCAGTAGAAACCAGGGGGCAAGCTATGGCTACACCTTC. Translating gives CASRNQGASYGYTF. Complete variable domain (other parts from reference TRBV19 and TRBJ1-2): DGGITQSPKYLFRKEGQNVTLSCEQNLNHDAMYWYRQDPGQGLRLIYYSQIVNDFQKGDIAEGYSVSREKKESFPLTVTSAQKNPTAFYLCASRNQGASYGYTFGSGTRLTVV.